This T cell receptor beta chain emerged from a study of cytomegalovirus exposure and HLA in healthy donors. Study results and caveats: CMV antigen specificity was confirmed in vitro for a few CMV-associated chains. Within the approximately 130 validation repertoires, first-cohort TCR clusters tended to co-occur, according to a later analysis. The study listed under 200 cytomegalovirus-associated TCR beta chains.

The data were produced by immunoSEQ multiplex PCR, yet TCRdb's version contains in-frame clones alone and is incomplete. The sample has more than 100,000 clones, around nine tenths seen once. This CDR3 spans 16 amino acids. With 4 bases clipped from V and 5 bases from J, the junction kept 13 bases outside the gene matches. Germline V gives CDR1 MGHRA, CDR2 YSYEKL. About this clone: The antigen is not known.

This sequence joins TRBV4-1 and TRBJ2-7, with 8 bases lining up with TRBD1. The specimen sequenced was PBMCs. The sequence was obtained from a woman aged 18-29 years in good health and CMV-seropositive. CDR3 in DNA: TGCGCCAGCAGCCCCTACAGGGGGATACGCCCCAACGAGCAGTACTTC. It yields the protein CASSPYRGIRPNEQYF.